This is a list of T cell receptor beta chains from one sample in a study of cytomegalovirus exposure and HLA in healthy donors. Clones were sequenced by immunoSEQ multiplex PCR, and TCRdb holds only the in-frame ones, with some missing. There are roughly 180,000 clones in the sample; under 90% occur only once, and 4% to 6% lies in the top ten. Sequencing input: PBMCs. Source of these receptors: a man younger than 35 in good health and CMV-seronegative. Both conserved end residues are part of each CDR3. Each record gives: D gene, J gene, clone size, V gene, CDR3 length, CDR3 DNA, CDR3 protein. D genes are given only for firm matches. Where a row states a size, it is once, few, many or the class of an expanded clone; other rows omit it.

D gene: -
J gene: TRBJ2-2
clone size: -
V gene: TRBV5-1
CDR3 length: 16
CDR3 DNA: TGCGCCAGCAGCTTGGGCAGGGGAAGGAACACCGGGGAGCTGTTTTTT
CDR3 protein: CASSLGRGRNTGELFF

D gene: -
J gene: TRBJ2-7
clone size: -
V gene: TRBV11-3
CDR3 length: 12
CDR3 DNA: TGTGCCAGCAGCTTAGCTAGATCCGAGCAGTACTTC
CDR3 protein: CASSLARSEQYF

D gene: -
J gene: TRBJ2-5
clone size: -
V gene: TRBV10-1
CDR3 length: 9
CDR3 DNA: TGCGCCAGCAGGCAAAGGGGGTACTTC
CDR3 protein: CASRQRGYF

D gene: TRBD1
J gene: TRBJ2-5
clone size: -
V gene: TRBV6-1
CDR3 length: 15
CDR3 DNA: TGTGCCAGCAGTCAACAGGGGGCGCTTAGGGAGACCCAGTACTTC
CDR3 protein: CASSQQGALRETQYF

D gene: -
J gene: TRBJ1-2
clone size: -
V gene: TRBV27
CDR3 length: 14
CDR3 DNA: TGTGCCAGCAGGCCGGGGATGGGGGGGCTCGGCTACACCTTC
CDR3 protein: CASRPGMGGLGYTF

D gene: TRBD1
J gene: TRBJ2-7
clone size: -
V gene: TRBV18
CDR3 length: 16
CDR3 DNA: TGTGCCAGCTCACCTATCGCCGGACAGGGTCAGGGCGAGCAGTACTTC
CDR3 protein: CASSPIAGQGQGEQYF

D gene: -
J gene: TRBJ1-6
clone size: -
V gene: TRBV11-2
CDR3 length: 12
CDR3 DNA: TGTGCCAGTGACAGCTATAATTCACCCCTCCACTTT
CDR3 protein: CASDSYNSPLHF

D gene: TRBD1
J gene: TRBJ2-1
clone size: once
V gene: TRBV9
CDR3 length: 15
CDR3 DNA: TGTGCCAGCAGCGTAGTTGGGACAGCATTCAATGAGCAGTTCTTC
CDR3 protein: CASSVVGTAFNEQFF

D gene: -
J gene: TRBJ1-3
clone size: -
V gene: TRBV9
CDR3 length: 15
CDR3 DNA: TGTGCCAGCAGCGCCGGGGGGGGTACTGGAAACACCATATATTTT
CDR3 protein: CASSAGGGTGNTIYF

D gene: -
J gene: TRBJ1-2
clone size: few
V gene: TRBV5-4
CDR3 length: 12
CDR3 DNA: TGTGCCAGCAGCCGTACAGGGAATGGCTACACCTTC
CDR3 protein: CASSRTGNGYTF

D gene: TRBD1
J gene: TRBJ1-1
clone size: -
V gene: TRBV7-9
CDR3 length: 15
CDR3 DNA: TGTTCCAGCAGCTTAGAAGGGACAGGGGTCACTGAAGCTTTCTTT
CDR3 protein: CSSSLEGTGVTEAFF

D gene: -
J gene: TRBJ2-7
clone size: -
V gene: TRBV7-9
CDR3 length: 12
CDR3 DNA: TGTGCCAGCAGCCGCAGGGGTGACGAGCAGTACTTC
CDR3 protein: CASSRRGDEQYF

D gene: -
J gene: TRBJ2-1
clone size: few
V gene: TRBV19
CDR3 length: 11
CDR3 DNA: TGTGCCACCACAGGTTACAATGAGCAGTTCTTC
CDR3 protein: CATTGYNEQFF

D gene: TRBD2
J gene: TRBJ2-7
clone size: few
V gene: TRBV10-3
CDR3 length: 15
CDR3 DNA: TGTGCCATCAGTACACCGGGACTAGGATCCTACGAGCAGTACTTC
CDR3 protein: CAISTPGLGSYEQYF

D gene: -
J gene: TRBJ2-3
clone size: -
V gene: TRBV20-1
CDR3 length: 11
CDR3 DNA: TGCAGTGCTAGCAGACAGAATACGCAGTATTTT
CDR3 protein: CSASRQNTQYF

D gene: TRBD2
J gene: TRBJ2-1
clone size: -
V gene: TRBV2
CDR3 length: 16
CDR3 DNA: TGTGCCAGCAGGATTACAGGACTAGCGGGACTGAATGAGCAGTTCTTC
CDR3 protein: CASRITGLAGLNEQFF

D gene: TRBD1
J gene: TRBJ2-4
clone size: -
V gene: TRBV18
CDR3 length: 19
CDR3 DNA: TGTGCCAGCACTACCTCGTTCCCCGACAGGGGGCCTGCCAAAAACATTCAGTACTTC
CDR3 protein: CASTTSFPDRGPAKNIQYF

D gene: -
J gene: TRBJ2-1
clone size: -
V gene: TRBV29-1
CDR3 length: 14
CDR3 DNA: TGCAGCGTTGTGGGCAGAGCCTCCTACAATGAGCAGTTCTTC
CDR3 protein: CSVVGRASYNEQFF

D gene: TRBD1
J gene: TRBJ1-6
clone size: -
V gene: TRBV9
CDR3 length: 17
CDR3 DNA: TGTGCCAGCAGCGCACGACAGGGGCCCACCTATAATTCACCCCTCCACTTT
CDR3 protein: CASSARQGPTYNSPLHF

D gene: -
J gene: TRBJ1-1
clone size: once
V gene: TRBV28
CDR3 length: 12
CDR3 DNA: TGTGCCAGCAAATTAATGGGCAGGGAAGCTTTCTTT
CDR3 protein: CASKLMGREAFF

D gene: TRBD1
J gene: TRBJ1-1
clone size: -
V gene: TRBV7-2
CDR3 length: 14
CDR3 DNA: TGTGCCAGCAGTTACAGGGGCGGTGGCACTGAAGCTTTCTTT
CDR3 protein: CASSYRGGGTEAFF

D gene: TRBD1
J gene: TRBJ1-6
clone size: few
V gene: TRBV4-1
CDR3 length: 17
CDR3 DNA: TGCGCCAGCAGCCCCTTGACAGGGGGCGGGTATAATTCACCCCTCCACTTT
CDR3 protein: CASSPLTGGGYNSPLHF

D gene: -
J gene: TRBJ2-7
clone size: once
V gene: TRBV4-3
CDR3 length: 15
CDR3 DNA: TGCGCCAGCAGCCAAGAAAGGGGTAGCTCCTACGAGCAGTACTTC
CDR3 protein: CASSQERGSSYEQYF

D gene: -
J gene: TRBJ1-1
clone size: -
V gene: TRBV4-2
CDR3 length: 17
CDR3 DNA: TGTGCCAGCAGCCAAGCTAGGGCAGGGGTGGTGAACACTGAAGCTTTCTTT
CDR3 protein: CASSQARAGVVNTEAFF

D gene: TRBD1
J gene: TRBJ1-4
clone size: -
V gene: TRBV7-9
CDR3 length: 14
CDR3 DNA: TGTGCCAGCAGCTTAGGGGACAGCAATGAAAAACTGTTTTTT
CDR3 protein: CASSLGDSNEKLFF

D gene: TRBD2
J gene: TRBJ2-5
clone size: once
V gene: TRBV6-5
CDR3 length: 15
CDR3 DNA: TGTGCCAGCAGTTTTAGCGGGGGGGCCCGGGAGACCCAGTACTTC
CDR3 protein: CASSFSGGARETQYF